These 11 T cell receptor beta chains were all obtained from the same sample, sequenced in a study of circulating tumor DNA in untreated peripheral T-cell lymphoma. Assay used: immunoSEQ multiplex PCR; TCRdb lists only in-frame clones, some missing. The sample lists 5,000 to 6,000 clones, roughly 65% occurring once. Sequencing input: tumor tissue. The receptors were sampled from a human donor with peripheral T-cell lymphoma.

This clone is a singleton in its sample. Germline is not matched at one junction end, which may reflect a read error. V gene TRBV19 combines with J gene TRBJ1-1, with TRBD1 matching 7 bases. The CDR3 has 15 residues. Looked up from germline, CDR1 is LNHDA and CDR2 is SQIVND (reference sequence). The CDR3 spells CASSLETGTDTEAFF. As DNA, the CDR3 is TGTGCCAGTAGTTTAGAGACAGGGACGGACACTGAAGCTTTCTTT.

This clone has just a few counts. The rearrangement joins TRBV12-5 to TRBJ2-7; D perhaps matches TRBD2 (5 bases). V shed 1 base and J shed 1 base, with 5 bases lying between them. The CDR3 sequence is 13 residues long. Looked up from germline, CDR1 is LGHNT and CDR2 is FRNRAP. The CDR3, as DNA: TGTGCTAGTGGTTTGGCGGGATCCTACGAGCAGTACTTC. Translated, it gives CASGLAGSYEQYF.

This clone was picked up a small number of times. The genes are TRBV7-6 and TRBJ2-1, with D perhaps matching TRBD2 (5 bases). The CDR3 has 15 amino acids. In germline, CDR1 is SGHVS, CDR2 FNYEAQ. Trimming removed 7 bases at V and 10 bases at J, with 23 bases between. CDR3 protein: CASKREFGVESEQFF. The CDR3 nucleotides are TGTGCCAGCAAGAGGGAGTTCGGGGTCGAGTCGGAGCAGTTCTTC.

This clone was detected a few times. V and J are TRBV19 and TRBJ2-7, with D possibly matching TRBD1 (5 bases). There are 13 residues in the CDR3. The germline V and J ends were trimmed by 5 bases and 3 bases, with 11 bases remaining between them. Germline V gene lookup returns CDR1 LNHDA and CDR2 SQIVND (reference sequence). The CDR3 here is CASSRTYNYEQYF. The CDR3 DNA reads TGTGCCAGTAGTCGGACATACAACTACGAGCAGTACTTC. Using reference TRBV19 and TRBJ2-7 for the parts outside the CDR3, the full variable domain is DGGITQSPKYLFRKEGQNVTLSCEQNLNHDAMYWYRQDPGQGLRLIYYSQIVNDFQKGDIAEGYSVSREKKESFPLTVTSAQKNPTAFYLCASSRTYNYEQYFGPGTRLTVT.

This clone occurred once. The chain is built from TRBV7-6 and TRBJ2-1; no clear D gene. Germline CDR1 and CDR2: SGHVS and FNYEAQ. The CDR3 has 17 amino acids. V lost 5 bases, J lost 0 bases, and 17 bases lay in between. DNA for the CDR3: TGTGCCAGCAGCACACAAGATGACTCTAGCTCCTACAATGAGCAGTTCTTC. It encodes CASSTQDDSSSYNEQFF.

This clone was recorded a few times. The rearrangement uses TRBV29-1 and TRBJ2-1, with 14 positions matching TRBD2. J gave up 9 bases and V 4 bases, and 8 bases lay outside the gene matches. Per the germline V gene, CDR1 is SQVTM and CDR2 is ANQGSEA. This CDR3 spans 15 amino acids. The CDR3 bases are TGCAGCGTTGGCGGACTAGCGGGAGGTCTTGCTGAGCAGTTCTTC. It translates to CSVGGLAGGLAEQFF.

This sequence joins TRBV6-8 and TRBJ1-5, with D possibly being TRBD1 (5 bases). Trimming shortened V by 10 bases and J by 3 bases, and 13 bases separated the two germline ends. The length of the CDR3 is 13 residues. Germline V gene data show CDR1 as MNHGY and CDR2 as SAAAGT. Here the CDR3 reads CAIRDGHNQPQHF. The CDR3, as DNA: TGTGCCATCAGGGACGGCCACAATCAGCCCCAGCATTTT.

V usage is TRBV6-8 and J usage is TRBJ1-1, with a tentative D call TRBD1 (5 bases). Germline V lookup: CDR1 MNHGY, CDR2 SAAAGT. The V end lost 4 bases, the J end lost 3 bases, and 6 bases lay between the germline ends. This CDR3 spans 12 amino acids. The CDR3, as DNA: TGTGCCAGCAGTTCAGGGTACACTGAAGCTTTCTTT. It specifies CASSSGYTEAFF.

CDR3 bases: TGTGCCAGCAGCTTCGGACAGGACGTAGGGACTGAAGCTTTCTTT. Its translation is CASSFGQDVGTEAFF. The V and J genes are TRBV14 and TRBJ1-1, with TRBD1 matching over 7 bases. The CDR3 is 15 residues long. Trimming removed 5 bases from V and 5 bases from J; junction bases left unmatched: 11. Per the germline V gene, CDR1 is SGHDN and CDR2 is FVKESK.

The table lists this clone with a few counts. V usage is TRBV6-8 and J usage is TRBJ2-7; 11 positions agree with TRBD2. This CDR3 comprises 14 residues. Germline V gene data show CDR1 as MNHGY and CDR2 as SAAAGT. Trimming removed 5 bases from V and 6 bases from J; junction bases left unmatched: 6. DNA of the CDR3: TGTGCCAGCAGTGGTCTAGCGGGAGGCCTCGAGCAGTACTTC. It codes for CASSGLAGGLEQYF.

The rearrangement uses TRBV7-5 and TRBJ1-3. TRBV7-5 is shown as a pseudogene. The CDR3 contains 14 residues. In nucleotides, the CDR3 is TGTGCCAGCAGCGCGGGACACTCTGGAAACACCATATATTTT. Translation gives CASSAGHSGNTIYF.